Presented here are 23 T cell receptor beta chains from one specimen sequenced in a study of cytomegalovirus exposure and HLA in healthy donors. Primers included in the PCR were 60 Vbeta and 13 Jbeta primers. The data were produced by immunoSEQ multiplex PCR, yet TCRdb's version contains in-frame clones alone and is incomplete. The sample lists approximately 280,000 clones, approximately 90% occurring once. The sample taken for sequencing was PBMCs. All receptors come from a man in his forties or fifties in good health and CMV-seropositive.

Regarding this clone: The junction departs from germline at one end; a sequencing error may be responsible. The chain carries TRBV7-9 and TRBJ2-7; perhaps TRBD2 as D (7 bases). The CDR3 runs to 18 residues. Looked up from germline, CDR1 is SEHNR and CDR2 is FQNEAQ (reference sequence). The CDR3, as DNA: TGTTCCAGCAGCCCTAGGGGGGAGCGGGGAGGACCGGTTTACGAGCAGTACTTC. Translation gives CSSSPRGERGGPVYEQYF.

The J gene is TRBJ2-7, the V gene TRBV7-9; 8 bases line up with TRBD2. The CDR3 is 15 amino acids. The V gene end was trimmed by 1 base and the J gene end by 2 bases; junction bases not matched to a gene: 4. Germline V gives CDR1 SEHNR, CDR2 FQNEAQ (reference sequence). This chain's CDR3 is CASSLEGAGAYEQYF. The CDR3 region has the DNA TGTGCCAGCAGCTTAGAGGGAGCGGGGGCCTACGAGCAGTACTTC.

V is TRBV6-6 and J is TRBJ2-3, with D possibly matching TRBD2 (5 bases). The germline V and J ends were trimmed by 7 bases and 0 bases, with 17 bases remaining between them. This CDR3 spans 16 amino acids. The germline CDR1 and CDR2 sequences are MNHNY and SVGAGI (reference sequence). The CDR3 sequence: CASKEATSASTDTQYF. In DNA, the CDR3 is TGTGCCAGCAAGGAGGCGACTTCCGCTAGCACAGATACGCAGTATTTT.

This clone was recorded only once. CDR3 in DNA: TGTGCCAGCAGCCAAGTTCCGCCCAGACAGGGGGCCGTCACTGAAGCTTTCTTT. As protein: CASSQVPPRQGAVTEAFF. J is TRBJ1-1 and V is TRBV4-2, with 10 bases fitting TRBD1. CDR3 length equals 18 residues. V dropped 1 base and J dropped 4; count of bases not matched to a gene: 12. From germline, CDR1 is LGHNA and CDR2 YNFKEQ.

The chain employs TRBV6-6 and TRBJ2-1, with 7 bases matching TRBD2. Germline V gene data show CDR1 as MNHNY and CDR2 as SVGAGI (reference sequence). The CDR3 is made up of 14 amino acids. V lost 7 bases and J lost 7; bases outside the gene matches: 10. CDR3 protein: CASKKDGRTNEQFF. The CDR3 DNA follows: TGTGCCAGCAAGAAGGACGGGAGGACGAATGAGCAGTTCTTC.

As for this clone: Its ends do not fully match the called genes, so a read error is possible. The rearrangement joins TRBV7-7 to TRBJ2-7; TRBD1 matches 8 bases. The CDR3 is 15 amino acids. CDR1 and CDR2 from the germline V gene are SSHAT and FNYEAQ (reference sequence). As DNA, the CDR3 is TGTGCTAGCAGCTTAGGGGCAGGGGGCTACTACGAGCAGTACTTC. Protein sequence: CASSLGAGGYYEQYF. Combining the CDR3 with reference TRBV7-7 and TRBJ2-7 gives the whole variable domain GAGVSQSPRYKVTKRGQDVTLRCDPISSHATLYWYQQALGQGPEFLTYFNYEAQPDKSGLPSDRFSAERPEGSISTLTIQRTEQRDSAMYRCASSLGAGGYYEQYFGPGTRLTVT.

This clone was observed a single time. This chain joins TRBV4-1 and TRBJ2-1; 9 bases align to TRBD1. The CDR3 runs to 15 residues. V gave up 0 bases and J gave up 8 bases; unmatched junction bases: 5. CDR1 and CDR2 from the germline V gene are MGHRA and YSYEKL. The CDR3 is CASSQDGQGYDEQFF. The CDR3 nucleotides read TGCGCCAGCAGCCAAGACGGACAGGGGTACGATGAGCAGTTCTTC.

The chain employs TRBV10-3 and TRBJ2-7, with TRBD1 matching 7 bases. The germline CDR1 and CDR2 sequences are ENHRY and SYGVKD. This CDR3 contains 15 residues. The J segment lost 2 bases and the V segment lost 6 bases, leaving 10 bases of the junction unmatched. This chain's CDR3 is CAISSQDRFTYEQYF. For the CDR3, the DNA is TGTGCCATCAGCTCTCAGGACAGGTTTACCTACGAGCAGTACTTC.

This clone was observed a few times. CDR3 loop: CAISALENTEAFF. The CDR3 DNA is TGTGCCATCAGTGCATTAGAGAACACTGAAGCTTTCTTT. V is TRBV10-3 and J is TRBJ1-1, with unresolved D. CDR1 and CDR2 from the germline V gene are ENHRY and SYGVKD. Trimming took 4 bases from V and 1 from J, leaving 7 bases between them. The CDR3 runs 13 residues.

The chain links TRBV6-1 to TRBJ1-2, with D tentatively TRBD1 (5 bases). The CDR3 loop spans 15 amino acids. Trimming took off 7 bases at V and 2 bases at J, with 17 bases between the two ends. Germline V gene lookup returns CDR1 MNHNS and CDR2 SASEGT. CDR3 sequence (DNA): TGTGCCAGCATGCACCTAGGGGCCCTCAACTATGGCTACACCTTC. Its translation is CASMHLGALNYGYTF.

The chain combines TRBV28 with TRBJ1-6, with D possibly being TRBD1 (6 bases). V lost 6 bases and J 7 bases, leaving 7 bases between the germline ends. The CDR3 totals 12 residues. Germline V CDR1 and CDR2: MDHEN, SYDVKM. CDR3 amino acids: CASRDSNSPLHF. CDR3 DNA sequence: TGTGCCAGCAGGGACAGCAATTCACCCCTCCACTTT.

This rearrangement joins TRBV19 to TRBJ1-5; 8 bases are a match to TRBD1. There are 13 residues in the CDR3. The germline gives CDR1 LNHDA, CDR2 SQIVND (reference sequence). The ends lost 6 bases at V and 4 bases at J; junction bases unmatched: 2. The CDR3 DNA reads TGTGCCAGTAGCCGGGACAGGAATCAGCCCCAGCATTTT. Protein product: CASSRDRNQPQHF.

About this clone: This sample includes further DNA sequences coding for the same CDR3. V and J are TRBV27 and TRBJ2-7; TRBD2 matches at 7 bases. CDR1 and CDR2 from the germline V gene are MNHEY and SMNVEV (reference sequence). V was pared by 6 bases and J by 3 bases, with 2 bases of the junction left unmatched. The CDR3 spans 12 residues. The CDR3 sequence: CASSPGGYEQYF. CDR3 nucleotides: TGTGCCAGCAGCCCGGGAGGCTACGAGCAGTACTTC.

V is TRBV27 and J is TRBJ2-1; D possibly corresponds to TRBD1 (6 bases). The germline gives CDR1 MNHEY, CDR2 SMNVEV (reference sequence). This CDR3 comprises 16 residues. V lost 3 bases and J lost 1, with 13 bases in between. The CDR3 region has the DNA TGTGCCAGCAGTTTTAGGGGGTTAGCGTCCTACAATGAGCAGTTCTTC. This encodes CASSFRGLASYNEQFF.

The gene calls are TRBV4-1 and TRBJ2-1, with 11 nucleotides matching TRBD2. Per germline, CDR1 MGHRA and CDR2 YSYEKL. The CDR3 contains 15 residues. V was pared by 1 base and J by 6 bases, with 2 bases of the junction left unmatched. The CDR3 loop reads CASSQGSGRGNEQFF. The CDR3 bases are TGCGCCAGCAGCCAAGGTAGCGGGAGGGGCAATGAGCAGTTCTTC.

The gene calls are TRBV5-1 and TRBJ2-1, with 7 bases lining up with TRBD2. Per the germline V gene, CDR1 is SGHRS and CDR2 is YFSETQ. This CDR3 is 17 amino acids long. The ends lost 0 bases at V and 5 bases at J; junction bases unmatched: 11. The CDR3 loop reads CASSLGGGGLTHNEQFF. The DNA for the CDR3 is TGCGCCAGCAGCTTGGGGGGTGGGGGACTAACCCACAATGAGCAGTTCTTC. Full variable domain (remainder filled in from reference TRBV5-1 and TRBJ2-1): KAGVTQTPRYLIKTRGQQVTLSCSPISGHRSVSWYQQTPGQGLQFLFEYFSETQRNKGNFPGRFSGRQFSNSRSEMNVSTLELGDSALYLCASSLGGGGLTHNEQFFGPGTRLTVL.

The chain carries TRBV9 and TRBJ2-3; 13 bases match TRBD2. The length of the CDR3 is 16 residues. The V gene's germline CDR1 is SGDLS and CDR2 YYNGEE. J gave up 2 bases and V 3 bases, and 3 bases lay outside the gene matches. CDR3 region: CASSEGLAGPTDTQYF. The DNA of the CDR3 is TGTGCCAGCAGCGAGGGACTAGCGGGACCCACAGATACGCAGTATTTT. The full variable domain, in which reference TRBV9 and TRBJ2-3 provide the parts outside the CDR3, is DSGVTQTPKHLITATGQRVTLRCSPRSGDLSVYWYQQSLDQGLQFLIQYYNGEERAKGNILERFSAQQFPDLHSELNLSSLELGDSALYFCASSEGLAGPTDTQYFGPGTRLTVL.

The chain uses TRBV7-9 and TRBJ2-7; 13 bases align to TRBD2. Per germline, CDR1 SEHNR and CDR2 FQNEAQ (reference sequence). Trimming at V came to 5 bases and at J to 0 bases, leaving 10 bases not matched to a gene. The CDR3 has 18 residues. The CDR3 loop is CASSRTSGSALLSYEQYF. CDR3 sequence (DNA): TGTGCCAGCAGCCGGACTAGCGGGAGCGCCCTACTCTCCTACGAGCAGTACTTC. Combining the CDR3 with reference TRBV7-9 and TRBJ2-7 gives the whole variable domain DTGVSQNPRHKITKRGQNVTFRCDPISEHNRLYWYRQTLGQGPEFLTYFQNEAQLEKSRLLSDRFSAERPKGSFSTLEIQRTEQGDSAMYLCASSRTSGSALLSYEQYFGPGTRLTVT.

The CDR3: CASGLAGTSTDTQYF. In DNA form, the CDR3 reads TGTGCCAGCGGACTAGCCGGGACTAGCACAGATACGCAGTATTTT. The chain has TRBV7-2 and TRBJ2-3, with 8 bases matching TRBD2. The germline CDR1 and CDR2 sequences are SGHTA and FQGNSA. V was pared by 8 bases and J by 0 bases, with 7 bases of the junction left unmatched. CDR3 length equals 15 residues.

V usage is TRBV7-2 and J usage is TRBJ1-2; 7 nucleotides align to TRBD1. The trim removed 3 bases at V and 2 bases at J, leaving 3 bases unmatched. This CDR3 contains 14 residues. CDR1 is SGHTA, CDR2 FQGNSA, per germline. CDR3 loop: CASSFAGGNYGYTF. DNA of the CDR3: TGTGCCAGCAGCTTTGCAGGGGGGAACTATGGCTACACCTTC. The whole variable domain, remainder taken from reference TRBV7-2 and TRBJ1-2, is GAGVSQSPSNKVTEKGKDVELRCDPISGHTALYWYRQSLGQGLEFLIYFQGNSAPDKSGLPSDRFSAERTGGSVSTLTIQRTQQEDSAVYLCASSFAGGNYGYTFGSGTRLTVV.

The DNA for the CDR3 is TGTGCCAGCAGTTCAGGGGGGCGGGAGGTCACAGATACGCAGTATTTT. It specifies CASSSGGREVTDTQYF. The V gene is TRBV28, the J gene TRBJ2-3, with D perhaps matching TRBD2 (8 bases). This CDR3 region has 16 residues. V was cut by 4 bases and J by 2 bases, with 16 bases left in between. From germline, CDR1 is MDHEN and CDR2 SYDVKM. Supplemented by reference TRBV28 and TRBJ2-3, the full variable domain reads DVKVTQSSRYLVKRTGEKVFLECVQDMDHENMFWYRQDPGLGLRLIYFSYDVKMKEKGDIPEGYSVSREKKERFSLILESASTNQTSMYLCASSSGGREVTDTQYFGPGTRLTVL.

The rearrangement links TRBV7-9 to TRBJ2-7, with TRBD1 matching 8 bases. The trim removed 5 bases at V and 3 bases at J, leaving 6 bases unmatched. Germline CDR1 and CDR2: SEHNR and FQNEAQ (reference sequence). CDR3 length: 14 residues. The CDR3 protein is CASSPQGAGYEQYF. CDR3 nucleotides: TGTGCCAGCAGCCCCCAGGGGGCTGGCTACGAGCAGTACTTC.

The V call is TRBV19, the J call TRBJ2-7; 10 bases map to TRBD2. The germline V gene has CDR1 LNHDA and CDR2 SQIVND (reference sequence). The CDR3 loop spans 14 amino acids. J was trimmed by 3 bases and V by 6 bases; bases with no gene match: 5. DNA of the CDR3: TGTGCCAGTAGAGAAAGGACTAGCGGCTACGAGCAGTACTTC. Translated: CASRERTSGYEQYF.